One and the same sample provided the 32 T cell receptor beta chains below, sequenced in a study of CD8 T cells in Susac syndrome. A quantity of about 0.5 to 1 ug RNA underwent reverse transcription using random hexamers. TCRdb fed the immunoSEQ multiplex PCR reads into MiXCR, producing one record per CDR3 protein. The sample includes around 130,000 distinct CDR3 sequences, nearly 95% of them seen just once. What was sequenced was CD4+ T cells from PBMCs. The receptors stem from a human donor in good health.

DNA for the CDR3: TGTGCCACGACCCGGGTTGGCTACGGCTACACCTTC. Its protein product is CATTRVGYGYTF. V and J are TRBV12-3 or TRBV12-4 and TRBJ1-2; D not certain. Trimming left V 10 bases short and J 8 bases short, with 17 bases between. The length of the CDR3 is 12 residues.

The table lists this clonotype with a count of one. The chain recombines TRBV4-1 with TRBJ1-4, with D uncertain. V lost 0 bases and J lost 7, with 6 bases in between. Looked up from germline, CDR1 is MGHRA and CDR2 is YSYEKL. The CDR3 is 13 amino acids. CDR3 in amino acids: CASSQDRSEKLFF. In nucleotides, the CDR3 is TGCGCCAGCAGCCAAGACCGAAGTGAAAAACTGTTTTTT.

The chain joins TRBV7-2 to TRBJ2-6, with D tentatively TRBD2 (5 bases). Trimming stripped 5 bases from V and 2 bases from J, with 7 bases between. The CDR3 extends over 14 amino acids. CDR1 SGHTA and CDR2 FQGNSA come from the germline V gene. The CDR3 loop reads CASSPGTGANVLTF. The CDR3 coding sequence is TGTGCCAGCAGCCCGGGAACTGGGGCCAACGTCCTGACTTTC.

This clonotype was seen only once. The chain couples TRBV5-1 to TRBJ2-5; the D is unclear. The germline gives CDR1 SGHRS, CDR2 YFSETQ. V lost 4 bases and J 4 bases, leaving 17 bases between the germline ends. The CDR3 runs 15 residues. CDR3 DNA sequence: TGCGCCAGCAGCCCTACCCGGACGGCAACAGAGACCCAGTACTTC. It yields the protein CASSPTRTATETQYF.

The chain carries TRBV29-1 and TRBJ1-2, with 7 bases lining up with TRBD1. With 7 bases clipped from V and 8 bases from J, the junction kept 13 bases outside the gene matches. This CDR3 comprises 13 residues. Germline lookup yields CDR1 SQVTM and CDR2 ANQGSEA. The chain's CDR3 is CSGYRGMSMGYTF. The CDR3 DNA sequence: TGCAGCGGGTACAGGGGAATGTCTATGGGCTACACCTTC.

The chain carries TRBV3-1 and TRBJ2-5; D gene ambiguous. Germline lookup yields CDR1 LGHDT and CDR2 YNNKEL (reference sequence). Trimming left V 1 base short and J 7 bases short, with 10 bases between. CDR3 length: 13 residues. CDR3: CASSQAAVGTQYF. The CDR3 DNA is TGTGCCAGCAGCCAAGCTGCAGTGGGGACCCAGTACTTC.

The chain couples TRBV5-1 to TRBJ2-7; D not resolved. From germline, CDR1 is SGHRS and CDR2 YFSETQ. V gave up 4 bases and J gave up 3 bases, with 14 bases separating them. The CDR3 runs 14 residues. CDR3: CASSPGTVYYEQYF. The CDR3 coding sequence is TGCGCCAGCAGCCCGGGCACAGTTTACTACGAGCAGTACTTC. The full variable domain, in which reference TRBV5-1 and TRBJ2-7 provide the parts outside the CDR3, is KAGVTQTPRYLIKTRGQQVTLSCSPISGHRSVSWYQQTPGQGLQFLFEYFSETQRNKGNFPGRFSGRQFSNSRSEMNVSTLELGDSALYLCASSPGTVYYEQYFGPGTRLTVT.

The CDR3 DNA reads TGTGCCAGCTCACCGGGTAGCGGTCAAGAGACCCAGTACTTC. Its translation is CASSPGSGQETQYF. The chain employs TRBV18 and TRBJ2-5, with D possibly TRBD2 on 6 matching bases. The germline V gene encodes CDR1 KGHSH and CDR2 LQKENI. The CDR3 runs 14 residues. The V end lost 3 bases, the J end lost 2 bases, and 10 bases lay between the germline ends.

This clonotype occurred once. The chain employs TRBV12-3 or TRBV12-4 and TRBJ2-7; a possible D gene is TRBD2 (5 bases). The CDR3 contains 14 residues. V was trimmed by 3 bases and J by 1 base, leaving 10 bases between them. The CDR3 DNA is TGTGCCAGCAGTTTGAGCGGCGATTCCTACGAGCAGTACTTC. Protein product: CASSLSGDSYEQYF.

This sequence joins TRBV5-1 and TRBJ2-5; 10 positions agree with TRBD1. CDR3 length: 13 residues. Looked up from germline, CDR1 is SGHRS and CDR2 is YFSETQ. Germline trimming cut 10 bases from V and 5 bases from J; bases unmatched to any gene: 8. The DNA for the CDR3 is TGCGCCTCCGGGACAGGGGAGGTGGAGACCCAGTACTTC. It yields the protein CASGTGEVETQYF. Drawing the rest from reference TRBV5-1 and TRBJ2-5, the complete variable domain is KAGVTQTPRYLIKTRGQQVTLSCSPISGHRSVSWYQQTPGQGLQFLFEYFSETQRNKGNFPGRFSGRQFSNSRSEMNVSTLELGDSALYLCASGTGEVETQYFGPGTRLLVL.

This chain joins TRBV6-6 and TRBJ2-5, with 7 bases identical to TRBD1. CDR3 length: 15 amino acids. Unmatched junction bases numbered 13, after V lost 7 bases and J lost 5 bases. CDR1 is MNHNY, CDR2 SVGAGI, per germline (reference sequence). CDR3 DNA sequence: TGTGCCAGCAAGGGACAGACAAAAAAGATGGAGACCCAGTACTTC. Translated: CASKGQTKKMETQYF.

The V and J genes are TRBV5-6 and TRBJ2-3; 7 nucleotides line up with TRBD1. Germline CDR1 is SGHDT and CDR2 is YYEEEE. The CDR3 contains 16 residues. Trimming took 6 bases from V and 0 from J; bases not matched to a gene: 10. As DNA, the CDR3 is TGTGCCAGCACCTTCCTGACAGGGCTGAGCACAGATACGCAGTATTTT. It translates to CASTFLTGLSTDTQYF.

The chain joins TRBV2 to TRBJ2-4; the D call may be TRBD1 or TRBD2 (5 bases each). Germline CDR1 SNHLY, CDR2 FYNNEI. V shed 2 bases and J shed 9 bases, with 17 bases lying between them. This CDR3 is built from 15 residues. CDR3 region: CASSEIGTPGGIQYF. The DNA for the CDR3 is TGTGCCAGCAGTGAAATAGGGACCCCAGGCGGCATTCAGTACTTC.

The V and J genes are TRBV20-1 and TRBJ2-4, with D perhaps matching TRBD1 (5 bases). Trimming pared 3 bases from V and 0 bases from J, leaving 15 bases between. The germline CDR1 and CDR2 sequences are DFQATT and SNEGSKA (reference sequence). The CDR3 contains 16 residues. The CDR3 spells CSARPGSGQAKNIQYF. In nucleotides, the CDR3 is TGCAGTGCTAGGCCAGGGTCGGGTCAAGCCAAAAACATTCAGTACTTC.

The chain carries TRBV3-1 and TRBJ2-4, with D possibly TRBD2 on 5 matching bases. Germline CDR1 and CDR2: LGHDT and YNNKEL (reference sequence). V was shortened by 3 bases and J by 7 bases, with 7 bases between the two germline ends. The CDR3 length is 12 residues. This chain's CDR3 is CASSQGDNIQYF. DNA for the CDR3: TGTGCCAGCAGCCAGGGAGATAACATTCAGTACTTC.

The rearrangement uses TRBV19 and TRBJ2-2, with 8 bases lining up with TRBD2. Germline-derived CDR1 and CDR2 are LNHDA and SQIVND (reference sequence). The trim removed 8 bases at V and 3 bases at J, leaving 5 bases unmatched. The CDR3 totals 14 residues. CDR3 sequence reads: CASRSGTYTGELFF. CDR3 bases: TGTGCCAGTCGTAGCGGGACTTACACCGGGGAGCTGTTTTTT.

The chain recombines TRBV29-1 with TRBJ2-2, with D tentatively TRBD1 (6 bases). Germline CDR1 is SQVTM and CDR2 is ANQGSEA. V lost 7 bases and J lost 0, with 18 bases in between. The CDR3 consists of 16 residues. The CDR3 sequence is CSAGTPQFSNTGELFF. CDR3 coding DNA: TGCAGCGCCGGGACACCGCAATTCTCGAACACCGGGGAGCTGTTTTTT.

The J gene is TRBJ2-7, the V gene TRBV29-1; D may correspond to TRBD1 or TRBD2 (6 bases each). Germline CDR1 and CDR2: SQVTM and ANQGSEA. There are 14 residues in the CDR3. Trimming shortened V by 6 bases and J by 0 bases, and 15 bases separated the two germline ends. DNA for the CDR3: TGCAGCGTCAAAAAAGGGGGGAGCTCCTACGAGCAGTACTTC. Protein product: CSVKKGGSSYEQYF.

The genes are TRBV5-1 and TRBJ2-2, with 7 bases lining up with TRBD2. Germline-derived CDR1 and CDR2 are SGHRS and YFSETQ. The CDR3 covers 15 residues. V was pared by 4 bases and J by 4 bases, with 7 bases of the junction left unmatched. The CDR3 DNA is TGCGCCAGCAGCGCCTGGGAGGGTCGCACCGGGGAGCTGTTTTTT. It yields the protein CASSAWEGRTGELFF.

The rearrangement links TRBV6-1 to TRBJ2-1, with TRBD1 identical over 7 bases. The CDR3 is made up of 16 amino acids. Losses at the gene ends were 6 bases for V and 0 bases for J; bases not matched to a gene: 8. Germline lookup yields CDR1 MNHNS and CDR2 SASEGT. Written as DNA, the CDR3 is TGTGCCAGCAGAGAGACAGGGCCTCCCTCCTACAATGAGCAGTTCTTC. Translating it yields CASRETGPPSYNEQFF.

The chain links TRBV15 to TRBJ2-6; D gene ambiguous. The germline V gene encodes CDR1 LNHNV and CDR2 YYDKDF (reference sequence). The V and J ends lost 3 bases and 4 bases respectively, with 10 bases between them. CDR3 length: 15 amino acids. The CDR3 nucleotides read TGTGCCACCAGCAGGGGGTCAAGGGGGGCCAACGTCCTGACTTTC. Translation gives CATSRGSRGANVLTF.

The J gene is TRBJ2-4, the V gene TRBV27; TRBD2 is a possible D gene (6 bases). Germline V CDR1 and CDR2: MNHEY, SMNVEV (reference sequence). V was cut by 5 bases and J by 3 bases, with 20 bases left in between. CDR3 length: 17 residues. The CDR3 nucleotides read TGTGCCAGCAGTGCAGGCGGGGTGAGGTTAGGCAAAAACATTCAGTACTTC. Its protein product is CASSAGGVRLGKNIQYF.

The V and J genes are TRBV3-1 and TRBJ2-1; the D is unclear. The CDR3 is 16 residues long. Germline CDR1 reads LGHDT; CDR2 reads YNNKEL (reference sequence). Trimming took 1 base from V and 4 from J, leaving 14 bases between them. CDR3 DNA: TGTGCCAGCAGCCAAGCGGGCTTCTGGGATTACAATGAGCAGTTCTTC. Translating gives CASSQAGFWDYNEQFF.

The J gene is TRBJ2-2, the V gene TRBV7-9, with a possible D match to TRBD1 (6 bases). The CDR3 is made up of 15 amino acids. V was shortened by 5 bases and J by 4 bases, with 14 bases between the two germline ends. Germline lookup yields CDR1 SEHNR and CDR2 FQNEAQ (reference sequence). DNA for the CDR3: TGTGCCAGCAGCCTCACCGGGACAATCACCGGGGAGCTGTTTTTT. Protein product: CASSLTGTITGELFF.

The V and J genes are TRBV27 and TRBJ2-2, with 10 nucleotides matching TRBD2. The CDR3 sequence is 14 residues long. Germline assignment: CDR1 MNHEY and CDR2 SMNVEV (reference sequence). V shed 7 bases and J 5 bases; nucleotides not matched to a gene: 4. CDR3 in amino acids: CASIPSGSTGELFF. The CDR3 region has the DNA TGTGCCAGCATACCTAGCGGGAGTACCGGGGAGCTGTTTTTT.

The rearrangement joins TRBV19 to TRBJ2-7, with D perhaps matching TRBD2 (5 bases). The CDR3 consists of 15 residues. Germline CDR1 LNHDA, CDR2 SQIVND (reference sequence). With 6 bases removed from V and 0 bases from J, the gap between germline ends came to 15 bases. CDR3 nucleotide sequence: TGTGCCAGTAGGATCGCTAGCAGGAGCTCCTACGAGCAGTACTTC. It is translated as CASRIASRSSYEQYF.

J is TRBJ1-5 and V is TRBV19; the match to TRBD1 covers 7 bases. CDR3 length: 13 residues. Looked up from germline, CDR1 is LNHDA and CDR2 is SQIVND (reference sequence). The ends lost 8 bases at V and 0 bases at J; junction bases unmatched: 1. The CDR3 region is CASQGVSNQPQHF. CDR3 DNA sequence: TGTGCCAGTCAGGGGGTTAGCAATCAGCCCCAGCATTTT.

This sequence joins TRBV7-9 and TRBJ2-7, with 7 positions matching TRBD1. CDR3 length: 14 residues. In germline, CDR1 is SEHNR, CDR2 FQNEAQ (reference sequence). The V and J ends lost 5 bases and 2 bases, in that order; junction bases with no gene match: 6. The CDR3 sequence: CASSTRQGPYEQYF. CDR3 sequence (DNA): TGTGCCAGCAGCACTAGACAGGGACCCTACGAGCAGTACTTC.

The V and J genes are TRBV20-1 and TRBJ2-7; the D is unclear. V was trimmed by 6 bases and J by 3 bases, leaving 12 bases between them. This CDR3 comprises 12 residues. Germline-derived CDR1 and CDR2 are DFQATT and SNEGSKA (reference sequence). The CDR3 loop is CSASDTVYEQYF. CDR3 in DNA: TGCAGTGCATCCGACACGGTCTACGAGCAGTACTTC.

V usage is TRBV6-5 and J usage is TRBJ1-4; weak D call: TRBD1 (5 bases). Per the germline V gene, CDR1 is MNHEY and CDR2 is SVGAGI. Trimming removed 5 bases from V and 0 bases from J, with 7 bases in between. This CDR3 contains 14 residues. The CDR3 bases are TGTGCCAGCAGTAGACAGCCAACTAATGAAAAACTGTTTTTT. Residues: CASSRQPTNEKLFF.

V gene TRBV2 combines with J gene TRBJ2-2, with D perhaps TRBD1 or TRBD2 (5 bases each). The length of the CDR3 is 14 residues. CDR1 SNHLY and CDR2 FYNNEI come from the germline V gene. Trimming left V 7 bases short and J 4 bases short, with 13 bases between. The CDR3: CASKLGARTGELFF. The CDR3, as DNA: TGTGCCAGCAAGCTCGGGGCCCGCACCGGGGAGCTGTTTTTT.

V is TRBV7-2 and J is TRBJ2-7; D not resolved. Looked up from germline, CDR1 is SGHTA and CDR2 is FQGNSA. The CDR3 is made up of 12 amino acids. With 1 base removed from V and 5 bases from J, the gap between germline ends came to 6 bases. The CDR3, as DNA: TGTGCCAGCAGCTTAGGATTGAACGAGCAGTACTTC. Amino acids: CASSLGLNEQYF.